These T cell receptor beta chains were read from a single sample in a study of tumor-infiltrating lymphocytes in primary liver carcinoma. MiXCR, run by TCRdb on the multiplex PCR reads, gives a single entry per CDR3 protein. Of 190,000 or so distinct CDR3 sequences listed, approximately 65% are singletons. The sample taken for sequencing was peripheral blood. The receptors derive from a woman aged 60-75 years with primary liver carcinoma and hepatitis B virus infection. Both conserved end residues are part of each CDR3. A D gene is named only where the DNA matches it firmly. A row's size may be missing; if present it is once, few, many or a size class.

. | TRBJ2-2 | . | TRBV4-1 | TGCGCCAGCAGCCAAGCCGGACCCCGATCGAAAACCGGGGAGCTGTTTTTT | CASSQAGPRSKTGELFF
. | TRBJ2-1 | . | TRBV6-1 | TGTGCCAGCAGTACAAGGGCTCGGGGATCTGAGCAGTTCTTC | CASSTRARGSEQFF
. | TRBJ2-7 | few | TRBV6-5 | TGTGCCAGCATGGCCGGGACTCCCGGCGAGCAGTACTTC | CASMAGTPGEQYF
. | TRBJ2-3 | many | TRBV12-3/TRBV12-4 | TGTGCCAGCAGAGACCTAGGGACTAGCACAGATACGCAGTATTTT | CASRDLGTSTDTQYF
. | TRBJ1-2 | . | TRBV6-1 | TGTGCCAGCAGCATCGGGACAAACGGCTACACCTTC | CASSIGTNGYTF
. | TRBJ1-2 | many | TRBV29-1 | TGCAGCGTTGAAGGGGCAGGGGTTAACTATGGCTACACCTTC | CSVEGAGVNYGYTF
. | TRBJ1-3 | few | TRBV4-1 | TGCGCCAGCAGCCAAGATGATTTCTCTGGAAACACCATATATTTT | CASSQDDFSGNTIYF
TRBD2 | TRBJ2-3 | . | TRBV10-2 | TGCGCCAGCAGGAAGACTAGCGGGAGGGCCGGGGACAGCACAGATACGCAGTATTTT | CASRKTSGRAGDSTDTQYF
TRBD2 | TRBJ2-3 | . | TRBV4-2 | TGTGCCAGCACGAGCGGGACCAGCGCAGATACGCAGTGTTTT | CASTSGTSADTQCF
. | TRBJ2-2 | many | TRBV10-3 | TGTGCCATCACAGGAAGGCCTTCAGCCGGGGAGCTGTTTTTT | CAITGRPSAGELFF
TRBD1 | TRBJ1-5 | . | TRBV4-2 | TGTGCCAGTAGCCAAGATGGACAGGGGAATCAGCCCCAGCATTTT | CASSQDGQGNQPQHF
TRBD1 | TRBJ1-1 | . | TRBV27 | TGTGCCAACACACCGCGGGACAGAGGAGCTTTCTTT | CANTPRDRGAFF
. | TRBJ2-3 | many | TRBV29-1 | TGCAGCGTTGTAGTATCCCCTGACGGCGCAGATACGCAGTATTTT | CSVVVSPDGADTQYF
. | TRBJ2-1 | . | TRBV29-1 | TGCAGCGCATCCTTGCGCTCAGGACTTCTGTACAATGAGCAGCTATTC | CSASLRSGLLYNEQLF
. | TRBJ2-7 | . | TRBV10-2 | TGCGCCAGCAGTGGGCCGAGAGAGCAGTACTTC | CASSGPREQYF
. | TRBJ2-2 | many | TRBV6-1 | TGTGCCACGCAGGATCGCGGCTACACCGGGGAGCTGTTTTTT | CATQDRGYTGELFF
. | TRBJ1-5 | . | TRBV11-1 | TGTGCCAACAACTTGGACAGAAATCAGCCCCAGCATTTT | CANNLDRNQPQHF
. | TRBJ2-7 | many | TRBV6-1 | TGTGCCAGCAGGGCCTCCAAGGGCGAGCAGTACTTC | CASRASKGEQYF
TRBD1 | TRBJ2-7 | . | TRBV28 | TGTGCCAGCAGTCACCGTGGGCAGGGGGCATGGGAGCAGTACTTC | CASSHRGQGAWEQYF
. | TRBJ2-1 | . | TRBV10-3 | TGTGCCATCCGTCCCTTAGACCATTCCTACAATGAGCAGTTCTTC | CAIRPLDHSYNEQFF
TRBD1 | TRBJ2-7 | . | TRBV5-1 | TGCGCCAGCAACTTGGCAGGGGGCGCGGCTGTGGCCTACGAGCAGTACTTC | CASNLAGGAAVAYEQYF
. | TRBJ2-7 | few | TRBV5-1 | TGCGCCAGCAGCTTGAGGTGGGGGGCCCAGTCGCCGGACGAGCAGTACTTC | CASSLRWGAQSPDEQYF
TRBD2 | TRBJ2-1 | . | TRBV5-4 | TGTGCCAGCAGCTTCGGGACTAGCGCGAGGTATGAGCAGTTCTTC | CASSFGTSARYEQFF
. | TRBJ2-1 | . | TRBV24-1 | TGTGCCACCAGTGATTCGCAGGCGGGGTCCTACAGTGAGCAGTTCTTC | CATSDSQAGSYSEQFF
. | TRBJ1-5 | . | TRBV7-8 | TGTGCCAGCATCTTAGCGCCCCTCGGCCGGGGCAATCAGCCCCAGCATTTT | CASILAPLGRGNQPQHF
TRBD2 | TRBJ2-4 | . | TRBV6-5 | TGTGCCAGCAGTTATGTCGGGGGTAGTAGCGGGAACAAAAACATTCAGTACTTC | CASSYVGGSSGNKNIQYF
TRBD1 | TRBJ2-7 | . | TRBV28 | TGTGCCAGCAGTTCCCCGGCCGGGGACAGGGGTTACGAGCAGTACTTC | CASSSPAGDRGYEQYF
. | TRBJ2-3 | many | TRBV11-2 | TGTGCCAGCAGCTTTACTCTGGGCGGGCTCACAGATACGCAGTATTTT | CASSFTLGGLTDTQYF
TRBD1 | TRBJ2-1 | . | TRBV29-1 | TGCAGCGTTGACCCCAGACAGGGACGGAATGAGCAGTTCTTC | CSVDPRQGRNEQFF
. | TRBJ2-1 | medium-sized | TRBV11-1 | TGTGCCAGCAGCTTAATGTCTAGCCGGGGCAATGAGCAGTTCTTC | CASSLMSSRGNEQFF
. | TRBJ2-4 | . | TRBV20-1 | TGCAGTGCTCCCTTAGACATTCAGTACTTC | CSAPLDIQYF
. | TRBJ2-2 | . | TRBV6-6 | TGTGCTAGCTGTTACGGGGCAGGGGTCGCCGGGGAGCTGTTTTTT | CASCYGAGVAGELFF
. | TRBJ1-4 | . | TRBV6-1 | TGTGCCACCAGTGTCTTACAGGTTGCTAATGAAAAACTGTTTTTT | CATSVLQVANEKLFF